The present T cell receptor beta chain was sequenced within a study of neurological immune-mediated disorders. General study points: HTLV-1-associated myelopathy showed the most TCR clonal expansion; multiple sclerosis the least, below healthy controls. No sharing of CDR3 amino acid sequences was observed among expanded clones across subjects, suggesting private repertoires in all groups.

5'RACE generated cDNA with 10-nucleotide random UMIs. Every sequencing run returned over 190 million TCR-beta sequences, which were derived from 15-18 subjects. Each CDR3 protein gets one entry after TCRdb re-called the 5' RACE reads with MiXCR. The repertoire has fewer than 60,000 distinct CDR3 sequences, about 12% of them found once; the top ten carry less than 5.5%. This CDR3 contains 12 residues. V was cut by 7 bases and J by 5 bases, with 14 bases left in between. Germline loops: CDR1 SQVTM, CDR2 ANQGSEA. This clonotype was counted ten times or more. Its antigen is currently unknown. As to time point: longitudinal time-point 2.

The chain combines TRBV29-1 with TRBJ2-5; tentative D call: TRBD1 (6 bases). This sequence was found in a male donor with HTLV-1-associated myelopathy (HAM/TSP). Sequenced: PBMCs. In nucleotides, the CDR3 is TGCAGCGCATCACAGGGCGGCGAGACCCAGTACTTC. It translates to CSASQGGETQYF.